This entry lists 21 T cell receptor beta chains sequenced from one sample in a study of cytomegalovirus exposure and HLA in healthy donors (dated 2017 in TCRdb). The protocol used for the library was the immunoSEQ multiplex PCR assay. The table was pulled from immuneACCESS by TCRdb, which kept in-frame rearrangements only. Such tables lose some clones; where checked, under half of the loss comes from unresolved V genes, and the rest has no known cause. Here the sample has about 78,000 clones; 90% to 96% occur a single time. Around 1.6% of the sample is held by the ten biggest clonotypes. The specimen sequenced was PBMCs. These receptors were taken from a man between 18 and 35 years old in good health and CMV-seropositive.

CDR3 sequence (DNA): TGTGCCAGCAGTGCGGACTACGAGCAGTACTTC. This translates into CASSADYEQYF. This sequence joins TRBV6-5 and TRBJ2-7; D ambiguous. The germline gives CDR1 MNHEY, CDR2 SVGAGI. V gave up 5 bases and J gave up 3 bases, with 5 bases separating them. This CDR3 spans 11 amino acids.

The V and J genes are TRBV14 and TRBJ2-2; no clear D. The length of the CDR3 is 16 residues. Looked up from germline, CDR1 is SGHDN and CDR2 is FVKESK. Trimming removed 3 bases from V and 0 bases from J, with 11 bases in between. The CDR3 here is CASSQRRRSNTGELFF. In DNA form, the CDR3 reads TGTGCCAGCAGCCAGCGGCGCAGATCGAACACCGGGGAGCTGTTTTTT.

CDR3 loop: CASSPFAVSTDTQYF. The CDR3 DNA reads as TGTGCCAGCTCCCCCTTTGCGGTGTCCACAGATACGCAGTATTTT. This chain links TRBV27 with TRBJ2-3; no reliable D call. V lost 8 bases and J lost 2, with 17 bases in between. This CDR3 has 15 residues. Germline V lookup: CDR1 MNHEY, CDR2 SMNVEV (reference sequence).

As DNA, the CDR3 is TGTGCCAGCAGCGTAGGAGGCGGAATTCAGCAGTTCTTC. Residues: CASSVGGGIQQFF. The chain has TRBV9 and TRBJ2-1; D not certain. Germline V lookup: CDR1 SGDLS, CDR2 YYNGEE. With 0 bases removed from V and 11 bases from J, the gap between germline ends came to 12 bases. The CDR3 length is 13 residues.

The rearrangement links TRBV29-1 to TRBJ1-2, with 7 positions matching TRBD1. V was clipped by 0 bases and J by 6 bases; unmatched bases: 16. Per the germline V gene, CDR1 is SQVTM and CDR2 is ANQGSEA. There are 17 residues in the CDR3. CDR3 nucleotide sequence: TGCAGCGTTGAAGATGTGCGTGACAGGGCGCCTAGGGATGGCTACACCTTC. Protein product: CSVEDVRDRAPRDGYTF.

V gene TRBV29-1 combines with J gene TRBJ2-5; no definite D call. V was clipped by 3 bases and J by 4 bases, with 9 bases between them. The germline CDR1 and CDR2 sequences are SQVTM and ANQGSEA. This CDR3 is built from 12 residues. CDR3 protein: CSVDYGGETQYF. CDR3 bases: TGCAGCGTTGATTACGGCGGAGAGACCCAGTACTTC.

The genes are TRBV5-1 and TRBJ2-7, with 9 bases aligning to TRBD1. Unmatched junction bases numbered 7, after V lost 0 bases and J lost 6 bases. Germline lookup yields CDR1 SGHRS and CDR2 YFSETQ. CDR3 length: 15 residues. The CDR3, as DNA: TGCGCCAGCAGCTTGGCCCGGACAGGGGCCACCGAGCAGTACTTC. Translated, it gives CASSLARTGATEQYF.

V is TRBV5-8 and J is TRBJ1-5; TRBD1 is a possible D gene (6 bases). This CDR3 region has 14 residues. The germline CDR1 and CDR2 sequences are SGHTS and YDEGEE. V was clipped by 4 bases and J by 6 bases, with 14 bases between them. CDR3 sequence reads: CASSLTGSFQPQHF. The DNA for the CDR3 is TGTGCCAGCAGCCTAACAGGGAGTTTTCAGCCCCAGCATTTT.

The chain recombines TRBV5-1 with TRBJ2-5, with D uncertain. Germline CDR1 SGHRS, CDR2 YFSETQ. The CDR3 covers 13 residues. Trimming stripped 3 bases from V and 4 bases from J, with 10 bases between. In DNA form, the CDR3 reads TGCGCCAGCAGCTCTGGAGACGGAGAGACCCAGTACTTC. Encoded protein: CASSSGDGETQYF. Together with reference TRBV5-1 and TRBJ2-5, the CDR3 gives the full variable domain: KAGVTQTPRYLIKTRGQQVTLSCSPISGHRSVSWYQQTPGQGLQFLFEYFSETQRNKGNFPGRFSGRQFSNSRSEMNVSTLELGDSALYLCASSSGDGETQYFGPGTRLLVL.

This chain connects TRBV5-4 to TRBJ2-1; D unclear. The length of the CDR3 is 15 residues. The V end was cut by 3 bases, the J end by 3 bases, with 13 bases between. CDR1 is SGHNT and CDR2 is YYREEE in the germline V gene (reference sequence). The CDR3 sequence: CASSSRNRYYNEQFF. The CDR3 DNA follows: TGTGCCAGCAGCTCCAGGAACCGCTACTACAATGAGCAGTTCTTC.

This clone was found once. The V and J genes are TRBV20-1 and TRBJ1-2; D perhaps matches TRBD1 (5 bases). Germline CDR1 and CDR2: DFQATT and SNEGSKA (reference sequence). Trimming took 1 base from V and 8 from J, leaving 5 bases between them. The CDR3 has 10 residues. CDR3 bases: TGCAGTGCTAGAGCAGGGGGCTACACCTTC. This codes for CSARAGGYTF.

The V call is TRBV2, the J call TRBJ1-5; D gene uncertain. From germline, CDR1 is SNHLY and CDR2 FYNNEI. CDR3 length equals 14 residues. Between the trimmed V and J ends, which lost 7 bases and 2 bases, there was a span of 12 bases. The CDR3 coding sequence is TGTGCCAGCACCCTAGGTGACGGCAATCAGCCCCAGCATTTT. Its translation is CASTLGDGNQPQHF.

The rearrangement joins TRBV7-9 to TRBJ2-7; TRBD1 aligns across 11 bases. Germline V gene sequence: CDR1 SEHNR, CDR2 FQNEAQ (reference sequence). V was pared by 5 bases and J by 2 bases, with 5 bases of the junction left unmatched. The CDR3 is made up of 15 amino acids. CDR3 loop: CASSDRDRGTYEQYF. The DNA of the CDR3 is TGTGCCAGCAGCGACCGGGACAGGGGGACCTACGAGCAGTACTTC.

The chain couples TRBV30 to TRBJ2-7, with D perhaps TRBD1 (6 bases). Trimming cost V 2 bases and J 5 bases, with 13 bases left between them. This CDR3 has 13 amino acids. Per the germline V gene, CDR1 is GTSNPN and CDR2 is SVGIG (reference sequence). The CDR3 loop is CAWSIRGWDEQYF. CDR3 in DNA: TGTGCCTGGAGTATCAGGGGTTGGGACGAGCAGTACTTC.

V usage is TRBV21-1 and J usage is TRBJ2-2; TRBD1, the table's D call, lacks a check against the DNA. TRBV21-1 is marked as a pseudogene. The length of the CDR3 is 15 residues. In DNA, the CDR3 is TGTGCCAGCAGCGTCCGCTCGCCAGGCACCGGGGAGCTGTTTTTT. This sequence encodes CASSVRSPGTGELFF.

The chain employs TRBV27 and TRBJ2-1; 12 bases are shared with TRBD2. CDR3 length: 16 residues. V lost 5 bases to trimming and J lost 9 bases; unmatched junction nucleotides: 11. Germline-derived CDR1 and CDR2 are MNHEY and SMNVEV (reference sequence). The CDR3 DNA follows: TGTGCCAGCAGTCCCCGTCTAGCGGGAGGGCCTGGTGAGCAGTTCTTC. This sequence encodes CASSPRLAGGPGEQFF.

This chain uses TRBV5-5 with TRBJ2-1; no firm D call. The V end lost 0 bases, the J end lost 0 bases, and 10 bases lay between the germline ends. The CDR3 is 16 residues long. Germline V lookup: CDR1 SGHKS, CDR2 YYEKEE (reference sequence). For the CDR3, the DNA is TGTGCCAGCAGCTTGGCTCCCCGTAGCTCCTACAATGAGCAGTTCTTC. Translating it yields CASSLAPRSSYNEQFF.

V is TRBV5-1 and J is TRBJ1-1; 9 bases agree with TRBD1. V dropped 5 bases and J dropped 4; count of bases not matched to a gene: 3. Per germline, CDR1 SGHRS and CDR2 YFSETQ. The CDR3 is 13 amino acids. The CDR3 nucleotides are TGCGCCAGCAGTCTGGACAGGGGCACTGAAGCTTTCTTT. Protein product: CASSLDRGTEAFF.

This chain uses TRBV7-2 with TRBJ2-7; 10 bases match TRBD2. V shed 4 bases and J 4 bases; nucleotides not matched to a gene: 4. This CDR3 spans 14 amino acids. Germline values: CDR1 SGHTA, CDR2 FQGNSA. The CDR3 protein is CASSSTSGLYEQYF. The CDR3 nucleotides are TGTGCCAGCAGCTCGACTAGCGGGTTATACGAGCAGTACTTC. The entire variable domain, with the rest obtained from reference TRBV7-2 and TRBJ2-7, is as follows: GAGVSQSPSNKVTEKGKDVELRCDPISGHTALYWYRQSLGQGLEFLIYFQGNSAPDKSGLPSDRFSAERTGGSVSTLTIQRTQQEDSAVYLCASSSTSGLYEQYFGPGTRLTVT.

The chain combines TRBV5-6 with TRBJ2-7; 13 nucleotides agree with TRBD2. Unmatched junction bases numbered 8, after V lost 3 bases and J lost 5 bases. The germline CDR1 and CDR2 sequences are SGHDT and YYEEEE. CDR3 length: 16 residues. The CDR3 region is CASSYGTSGTGNEQYF. In DNA, the CDR3 is TGTGCCAGCAGCTATGGGACTAGCGGGACTGGTAACGAGCAGTACTTC.

This clone appeared a single time. The chain employs TRBV2 and TRBJ2-1; 8 positions agree with TRBD2. The V gene's germline CDR1 is SNHLY and CDR2 FYNNEI. Trimming at V came to 10 bases and at J to 6 bases, leaving 11 bases not matched to a gene. This CDR3 comprises 14 residues. The CDR3 bases are TGTGCCACGGGGGGGGAGTACGTTTTCAATGAGCAGTTCTTC. Translated, it gives CATGGEYVFNEQFF.